The 22 T cell receptor beta chains in this list originate from one sample, sequenced in a study of T cell responses to AZD1222 COVID-19 vaccine. The table came from immunoSEQ multiplex PCR; TCRdb's copy has only in-frame clones and leaves some out. The data hold approximately 150,000 clones, with around 95% observed a single time. Sequencing used peripheral blood, obtained on day 0 of AZD1222 vaccination. These receptors were taken from an adult in good health.

The V gene is TRBV19, the J gene TRBJ1-6; 7 bases align to TRBD1. The junction had 16 bases not matched to a gene; V was cut back by 4 bases and J by 10 bases. The CDR3 has 17 amino acids. Germline assignment: CDR1 LNHDA and CDR2 SQIVND (reference sequence). CDR3 amino acids: CASSKRYFRGVYSPLHF. DNA for the CDR3: TGTGCCAGTAGTAAGAGGTACTTCAGGGGGGTCTACTCACCCCTCCACTTT.

The chain uses TRBV4-1 and TRBJ1-3; D gene ambiguous. Trimming shortened V by 0 bases and J by 1 base, and 7 bases separated the two germline ends. The CDR3 runs 15 residues. In germline, CDR1 is MGHRA, CDR2 YSYEKL. The CDR3 DNA sequence: TGCGCCAGCAGCCAAGATTTCGGGTCTGGAAACACCATATATTTT. Amino acid sequence: CASSQDFGSGNTIYF.

The rearrangement joins TRBV7-7 to TRBJ2-7, with D uncertain. The germline V and J ends were trimmed by 4 bases and 3 bases, with 28 bases remaining between them. The germline gives CDR1 SSHAT, CDR2 FNYEAQ (reference sequence). The CDR3 extends over 19 amino acids. The CDR3 region is CASSSLTARDPPVRYEQYV. CDR3 nucleotide sequence: TGTGCCAGCAGCTCGCTTACCGCAAGAGATCCCCCCGTTCGCTACGAGCAGTACGTC.

This clone was observed once. The chain has TRBV14 and TRBJ1-2, with D unclear. Germline assignment: CDR1 SGHDN and CDR2 FVKESK. The CDR3 length is 14 residues. With 1 base removed from V and 4 bases from J, the gap between germline ends came to 10 bases. Here the CDR3 reads CASSQGGRGYGYTF. The CDR3 nucleotides are TGTGCCAGCAGCCAAGGGGGTCGGGGCTATGGCTACACCTTC. The full variable domain, with the rest looked up from reference TRBV14 and TRBJ1-2, is EAGVTQFPSHSVIEKGQTVTLRCDPISGHDNLYWYRRVMGKEIKFLLHFVKESKQDESGMPNNRFLAERTGGTYSTLKVQPAELEDSGVYFCASSQGGRGYGYTFGSGTRLTVV.

The chain has TRBV6-5 and TRBJ1-6; TRBD1 is a possible D gene (6 bases). Germline CDR1 MNHEY, CDR2 SVGAGI. V was clipped by 0 bases and J by 7 bases, with 10 bases between them. The CDR3 loop spans 15 amino acids. CDR3 coding DNA: TGTGCCAGCAGTTACTCAGACAGGTCCAATTCACCCCTCCACTTT. It is translated as CASSYSDRSNSPLHF.

The chain combines TRBV20-1 with TRBJ1-5; no firm D call. Trimming pared 3 bases from V and 5 bases from J, leaving 8 bases between. CDR1 and CDR2 (germline): DFQATT, SNEGSKA (reference sequence). This CDR3 comprises 12 residues. The CDR3 sequence: CSASNLDQPQHF. CDR3 nucleotide sequence: TGCAGTGCTAGTAACTTGGATCAGCCCCAGCATTTT.

The chain combines TRBV3-1 (or the pseudogene TRBV3-2) with TRBJ2-5; D ambiguous. V was cut by 3 bases and J by 2 bases, with 4 bases left in between. This CDR3 spans 12 amino acids. The germline V gene has CDR1 LGHDT and CDR2 YNNKEL (reference sequence). In nucleotides, the CDR3 is TGTGCCAGCAGCCACCTGCAAGAGACCCAGTACTTC. It codes for CASSHLQETQYF.

This rearrangement joins TRBV18 to TRBJ1-5, with D perhaps TRBD1 (5 bases). This CDR3 has 13 amino acids. Per the germline V gene, CDR1 is KGHSH and CDR2 is LQKENI. Trimming removed 6 bases at V and 5 bases at J, with 11 bases between. For the CDR3, the DNA is TGTGCCAGCTCTCAGGGTTGGGATCAGCCCCAGCATTTT. Protein: CASSQGWDQPQHF.

The rearrangement uses TRBV18 and TRBJ1-1, with D unclear. Germline V gives CDR1 KGHSH, CDR2 LQKENI. Trimming cost V 3 bases and J 1 base, with 6 bases left between them. This CDR3 is built from 13 residues. The CDR3 DNA sequence: TGTGCCAGCTCACCGTCCGAGAACACTGAAGCTTTCTTT. Protein product: CASSPSENTEAFF.

A few counts support this clone. The gene calls are TRBV2 and TRBJ1-6; D is unresolved. V gave up 8 bases and J gave up 2 bases, with 7 bases separating them. The CDR3 has 13 residues. The germline V gene encodes CDR1 SNHLY and CDR2 FYNNEI. The CDR3 nucleotides read TGTGCCAGCGAGTTTACCTATAATTCACCCCTCCACTTT. Its protein product is CASEFTYNSPLHF.

To note about this clone: Within the sample, other DNA sequences also encode this same CDR3. The chain combines TRBV5-1 with TRBJ2-5; D call uncertain. The germline V gene encodes CDR1 SGHRS and CDR2 YFSETQ. CDR3 length: 13 residues. V was cut by 0 bases and J by 1 base, with 4 bases left in between. CDR3 nucleotides: TGCGCCAGCAGCTTGGGACCCCAAGAGACCCAGTACTTC. It specifies CASSLGPQETQYF.

This chain connects TRBV2 to TRBJ2-1; D ambiguous. The CDR3 spans 14 residues. Per germline, CDR1 SNHLY and CDR2 FYNNEI. V was pared by 10 bases and J by 4 bases, with 17 bases between. The CDR3 loop reads CAKNDPGRYNEQFF. DNA of the CDR3: TGTGCCAAAAATGACCCAGGCCGTTACAATGAGCAGTTCTTC.

The chain has TRBV4-2 and TRBJ1-2; 7 bases match TRBD1. This CDR3 region has 15 residues. Losses at the gene ends were 2 bases for V and 6 bases for J; bases not matched to a gene: 9. Germline assignment: CDR1 LGHNA and CDR2 YNFKEQ. The CDR3 sequence: CASSQLGGGWDGYTF. CDR3 in DNA: TGTGCCAGCAGCCAACTAGGAGGGGGCTGGGATGGCTACACCTTC.

This chain links TRBV6-2 or TRBV6-3 with TRBJ1-1, with TRBD1 identical over 7 bases. CDR1 is MNHEY, CDR2 SVGEGT, per germline. This CDR3 is built from 14 residues. V lost 5 bases to trimming and J lost 4 bases; unmatched junction nucleotides: 7. In nucleotides, the CDR3 is TGTGCCAGCAGTACAGGGGTTGGAGGCACTGAAGCTTTCTTT. It is translated as CASSTGVGGTEAFF.

J is TRBJ1-2 and V is TRBV6-5; no clear D gene. The CDR3 consists of 11 residues. CDR1 and CDR2 (germline): MNHEY, SVGAGI. Trimming cost V 4 bases and J 5 bases, with 5 bases left between them. The CDR3 sequence is CASSSLYGYTF. The CDR3 DNA reads TGTGCCAGCAGTTCTCTATATGGCTACACCTTC.

This sequence joins TRBV19 and TRBJ1-5; 10 nucleotides line up with TRBD1. V lost 4 bases to trimming and J lost 3 bases; unmatched junction nucleotides: 9. CDR3 length: 17 residues. Germline loops: CDR1 LNHDA, CDR2 SQIVND (reference sequence). In nucleotides, the CDR3 is TGTGCCAGTAGTACACCGGGACAGGGGAGGGTCAATCAGCCCCAGCATTTT. This gives the protein CASSTPGQGRVNQPQHF.

This rearrangement joins TRBV7-2 to TRBJ2-5; D uncertain. The CDR3 is 14 residues long. Per germline, CDR1 SGHTA and CDR2 FQGNSA. Trimming left V 0 bases short and J 2 bases short, with 7 bases between. CDR3 in amino acids: CASSLAGSQETQYF. CDR3 nucleotide sequence: TGTGCCAGCAGCTTAGCGGGCAGTCAAGAGACCCAGTACTTC. Full variable domain (rest looked up from reference TRBV7-2 and TRBJ2-5): GAGVSQSPSNKVTEKGKDVELRCDPISGHTALYWYRQSLGQGLEFLIYFQGNSAPDKSGLPSDRFSAERTGGSVSTLTIQRTQQEDSAVYLCASSLAGSQETQYFGPGTRLLVL.

The J gene is TRBJ2-7, the V gene TRBV2, with D tentatively TRBD1 or TRBD2 (5 bases each). This CDR3 spans 12 amino acids. The V gene lost 3 bases and the J gene lost 3 bases, with 6 bases spanning the gap. The germline V gene encodes CDR1 SNHLY and CDR2 FYNNEI. For the CDR3, the DNA is TGTGCCAGCAGTGAGAGGGGCTACGAGCAGTACGTC. Protein: CASSERGYEQYV.

This chain connects TRBV9 to TRBJ2-3, with D unclear. Trimming left V 1 base short and J 6 bases short, with 12 bases between. The CDR3 runs 14 residues. Per germline, CDR1 SGDLS and CDR2 YYNGEE. CDR3 coding DNA: TGTGCCAGCAGCGTAACCGGCACCGACGATACGCAGTATTTT. Amino acids: CASSVTGTDDTQYF.

This rearrangement joins TRBV24-1 to TRBJ1-2; 7 positions agree with TRBD1. The CDR3 is 12 residues long. V shed 4 bases and J 8 bases; nucleotides not matched to a gene: 3. Per germline, CDR1 KGHDR and CDR2 SFDVKD. The CDR3 loop is CATSDPGGGYTF. DNA of the CDR3: TGTGCCACCAGTGACCCAGGGGGAGGCTACACCTTC.

Here the CDR3 reads CASSDPGQFRNTIYF. CDR3 nucleotides: TGTGCCAGCAGTGATCCGGGACAGTTTCGAAACACCATATATTTT. The rearrangement links TRBV6-4 to TRBJ1-3, with TRBD1 matching 7 bases. Germline trimming cut 3 bases from V and 5 bases from J; bases unmatched to any gene: 7. The CDR3 has 15 residues. The germline V gene has CDR1 MRHNA and CDR2 SNTAGT.

J is TRBJ1-2 and V is TRBV7-9; TRBD1 matches 8 bases. Germline trimming cut 4 bases from V and 7 bases from J; bases unmatched to any gene: 5. Germline V gene data show CDR1 as SEHNR and CDR2 as FQNEAQ (reference sequence). The CDR3 has 13 amino acids. CDR3 sequence (DNA): TGTGCCAGCAGCTCCCGAGACAGGGGTGGCTACACCTTC. This encodes CASSSRDRGGYTF.